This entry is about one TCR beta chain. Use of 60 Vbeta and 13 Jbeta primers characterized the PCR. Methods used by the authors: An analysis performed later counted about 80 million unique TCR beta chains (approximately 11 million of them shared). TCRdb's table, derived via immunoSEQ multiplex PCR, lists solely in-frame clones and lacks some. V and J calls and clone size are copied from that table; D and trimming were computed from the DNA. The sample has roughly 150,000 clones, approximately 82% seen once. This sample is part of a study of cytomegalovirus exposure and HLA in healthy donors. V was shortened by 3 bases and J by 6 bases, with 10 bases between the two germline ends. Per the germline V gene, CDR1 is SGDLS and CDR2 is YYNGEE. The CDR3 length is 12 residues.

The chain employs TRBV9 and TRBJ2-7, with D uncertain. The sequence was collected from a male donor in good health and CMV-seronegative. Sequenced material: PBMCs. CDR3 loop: CASSGPGGEQYF. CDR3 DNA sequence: TGTGCCAGCAGCGGCCCAGGTGGCGAGCAGTACTTC.